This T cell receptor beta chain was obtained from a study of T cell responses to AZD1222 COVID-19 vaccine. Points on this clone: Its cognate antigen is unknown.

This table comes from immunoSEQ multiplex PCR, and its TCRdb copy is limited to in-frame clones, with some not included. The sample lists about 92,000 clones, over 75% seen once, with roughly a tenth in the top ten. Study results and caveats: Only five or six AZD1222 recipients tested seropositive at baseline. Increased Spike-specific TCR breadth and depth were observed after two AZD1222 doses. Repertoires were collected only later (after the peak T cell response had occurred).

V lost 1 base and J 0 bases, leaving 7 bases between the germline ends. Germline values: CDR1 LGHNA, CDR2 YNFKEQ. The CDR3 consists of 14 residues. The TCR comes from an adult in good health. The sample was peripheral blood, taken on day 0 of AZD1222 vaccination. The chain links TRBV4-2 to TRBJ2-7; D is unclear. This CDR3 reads CASSQVVASYEQYF. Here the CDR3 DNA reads TGTGCCAGCAGCCAAGTGGTCGCCTCCTACGAGCAGTACTTC.